Listed here is a single TCR beta chain. Its antigen is currently unknown. This entry is derived from a study of shared clonotypes between healthy human individuals. In the study overall: Three CD4 naive, three CD4 memory, two CD8 naive and one CD8 memory plate were used per donor. General study points: Clonotypes not shared had lower generation probabilities than those common to all four donors. Several donors shared around 5% of their naive CD4 clonotypes.

CD8 cells classed as naive were CD45RO-negative and positively selected for CCR7, excluding terminally differentiated effector memory CD45RA+ cells. All the donors were Caucasian adults who lived in Nashville, Tennessee. The repertoire was sequenced with immunoSEQ multiplex PCR; TCRdb's copy has only in-frame clones and lacks some. The data hold around 1,900,000 clones, with approximately 92% observed a single time. Germline V gives CDR1 ENHRY, CDR2 SYGVKD. This CDR3 comprises 17 residues. V lost 0 bases, J lost 6 bases, and 11 bases stayed unmatched. The clonotype originates from a man between 18 and 35 years old in good health. Some clones in this sample may be carry-over from other donors' samples. The sequencing sample was made of naive CD8+ T cells from PBMCs. The rearrangement uses TRBV10-3 and TRBJ2-1, with 7 bases lining up with TRBD2. Written as DNA, the CDR3 is TGTGCCATCAGTGAGTCAGGCGGCGGGCTAGCGGTCAATGAGCAGTTCTTC. It encodes CAISESGGGLAVNEQFF.